The rows below give T cell receptor beta chains drawn from one sample of a study of blood T cell repertoires in COVID-19. Measured with immunoSEQ multiplex PCR; TCRdb has only the in-frame clones, and not every one. The sample contains over 75,000 clones, approximately 80% of which appear only once. The sample consisted of peripheral blood. Every receptor here comes from a man between 65 and 85 years old with acute or convalescent COVID-19. Each CDR3 is given with its conserved first and last residue. D genes are given only for firm matches. Clone size appears in some rows only: once, few, many, or a class for an expanded clone.

V gene	D gene	clone size	J gene	CDR3 DNA	CDR3 protein
TRBV6-2/TRBV6-3	.	.	TRBJ2-7	TGTGCCAGCAGTTACTCTTACACCTCCTCCTACGAGCAGTACTTC	CASSYSYTSSYEQYF
TRBV4-1	TRBD1	.	TRBJ2-7	TGCGCCAGCAGCGCCCCCGGGACAGGGTCGAGGGAGCAGTACTTC	CASSAPGTGSREQYF
TRBV30	TRBD1	.	TRBJ1-1	TGTGCCTGGAGTCTCAACAGGGGCGATTTTCGGGGTGGCACTGAAGCTTTCTTT	CAWSLNRGDFRGGTEAFF
TRBV27	.	.	TRBJ1-5	TGTGCCAGCAGTTTGTCCAATAGCAATCAGCCCCAGCATTTT	CASSLSNSNQPQHF
TRBV9	TRBD1	.	TRBJ2-1	TGTGCCAGCAGCGTAGTTGGGACAGGGGCTACGAATGAGCAGTTCTTC	CASSVVGTGATNEQFF
TRBV14	.	.	TRBJ2-1	TGTGCCAGCAGCCATATGTTCGGTAACTCCTACAATGAGCAGTTCTTC	CASSHMFGNSYNEQFF
TRBV19	TRBD1	.	TRBJ1-5	TGTGCCAGTTCCCCAGGGCCCGACAGGGACCATCAGCCCCAGCATTTT	CASSPGPDRDHQPQHF
TRBV14	.	many	TRBJ1-6	TGTGCCAGCAGCCAAGATTCCGGGGGGAGATCTCTCCACTTT	CASSQDSGGRSLHF
TRBV27	.	.	TRBJ1-1	TGTGCCAGCAGCAAGCAGGGCGGGGGCCTAAACACTGAAGCTTTCTTT	CASSKQGGGLNTEAFF
TRBV2	.	.	TRBJ1-6	TGTGCCAGCAGTGAAGCAAGGGGAAATTCACCCCTCCACTTT	CASSEARGNSPLHF
TRBV23-1	TRBD1	.	TRBJ1-1	TGCGCCAGGACCCGAAGGGGGCGAGCTTTCTTT	CARTRRGRAFF
TRBV19	TRBD1	.	TRBJ1-3	TGTGCCACCAAGAATCCGGGGACAGGCTCTGGAAACACCATATATTTT	CATKNPGTGSGNTIYF
TRBV11-1	.	.	TRBJ1-2	TGTGCCAGCAGCCCCCAGACAGGCCTCTATGGCTACACCTTC	CASSPQTGLYGYTF
TRBV3-1/TRBV3-2	TRBD2	.	TRBJ2-1	TGTGCCAGCAGCCAAGTAACTAGCGGGAGGAATGAGCAGTTCTTC	CASSQVTSGRNEQFF
TRBV28	TRBD2	few	TRBJ2-7	TGTGCCAGCAGTTTCGGGGGAGGGCCGCGAGAGCAGTACTTC	CASSFGGGPREQYF
TRBV28	.	.	TRBJ1-2	TGTGCCAGCAGTCTACCCCAGGGGAGAGATGGCTACACCTTC	CASSLPQGRDGYTF
TRBV30	.	.	TRBJ1-1	TGTGCCTGGACCGCGAGGGGGGGGGCTTTCTTT	CAWTARGGAFF